This note documents a single T cell receptor (beta chain) sequence. Antigen: not known. This record belongs to a study of PD-1 blockade in classical Hodgkin lymphoma. The V end was cut by 0 bases, the J end by 4 bases, with 6 bases between. The CDR3 contains 13 residues. Germline CDR1 LNHNV, CDR2 YYDKDF (reference sequence). The method was immunoSEQ multiplex PCR; TCRdb's version includes in-frame clones alone and lacks a portion of them. The sample has about 43,000 clones; around 72% are singletons. All patients experienced relapse after autologous stem cell transplantation, and brentuximab vedotin exposure was variable. Study-level points and caveats: While CD8+ TCR diversity did not rise significantly by C4D1, CD4+ TCR diversity did. Patients starting nivolumab under 1 year after ASCT were excluded. Newly diagnosed patients reportedly trailed healthy donors in baseline TCR diversity.

The source is a human donor with classical Hodgkin lymphoma. The chain carries TRBV15 and TRBJ2-5; D remains ambiguous. The sample was peripheral blood mononuclear cells (PBMCs), taken before the second cycle of nivolumab. The CDR3 DNA follows: TGTGCCACCAGCAGAGATAGGTCAGAGACCCAGTACTTC. Translated: CATSRDRSETQYF.